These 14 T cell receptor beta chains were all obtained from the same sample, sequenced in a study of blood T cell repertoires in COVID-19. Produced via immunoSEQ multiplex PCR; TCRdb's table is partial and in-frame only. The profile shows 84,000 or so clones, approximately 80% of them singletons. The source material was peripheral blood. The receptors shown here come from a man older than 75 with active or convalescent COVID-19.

The CDR3 reads CASSLLIAGGGSQETQYF. The CDR3 bases are TGCGCCAGCAGCTTGTTGATAGCGGGAGGCGGTAGTCAAGAGACCCAGTACTTC. J is TRBJ2-5 and V is TRBV5-1, with 10 bases identical to TRBD2. Germline loops: CDR1 SGHRS, CDR2 YFSETQ. V lost 1 base and J lost 2; bases outside the gene matches: 11. This CDR3 contains 18 residues.

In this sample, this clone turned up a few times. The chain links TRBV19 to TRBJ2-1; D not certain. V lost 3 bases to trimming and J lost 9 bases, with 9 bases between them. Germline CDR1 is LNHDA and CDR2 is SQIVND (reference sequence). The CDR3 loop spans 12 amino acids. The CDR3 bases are TGTGCCAGTAGTATTTTTCCGTTTGAGCAGTTCTTC. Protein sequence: CASSIFPFEQFF.

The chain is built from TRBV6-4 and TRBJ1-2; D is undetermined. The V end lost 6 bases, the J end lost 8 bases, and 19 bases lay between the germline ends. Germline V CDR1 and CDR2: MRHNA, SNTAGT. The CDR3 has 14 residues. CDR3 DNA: TGTGCCAGCAGGCAGACCTTAGGCTCGGGAGGCTACACCTTC. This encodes CASRQTLGSGGYTF.

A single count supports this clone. This CDR3 reads CASSQDGGERGASHTQYF. The CDR3 DNA reads as TGTGCCAGCAGCCAAGACGGTGGGGAGCGGGGGGCCTCCCATACGCAGTATTTT. The chain combines TRBV3-1 (or the pseudogene TRBV3-2) with TRBJ2-3, with 9 nucleotides matching TRBD2. J was trimmed by 7 bases and V by 0 bases; bases with no gene match: 14. CDR1 is LGHDT and CDR2 is YNNKEL in the germline V gene (reference sequence). There are 18 residues in the CDR3.

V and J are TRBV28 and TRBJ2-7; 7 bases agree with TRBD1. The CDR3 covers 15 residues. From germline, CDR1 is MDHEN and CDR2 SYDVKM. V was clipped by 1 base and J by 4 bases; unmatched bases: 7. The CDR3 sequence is CASSLSGQRMYEQYV. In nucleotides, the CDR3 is TGTGCCAGCAGTTTATCGGGACAGAGAATGTACGAGCAGTACGTC.

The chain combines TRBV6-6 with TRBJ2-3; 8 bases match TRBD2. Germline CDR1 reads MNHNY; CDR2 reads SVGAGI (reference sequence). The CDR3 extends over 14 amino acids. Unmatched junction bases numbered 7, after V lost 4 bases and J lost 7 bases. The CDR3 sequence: CASSLTGGGYTQYF. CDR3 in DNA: TGTGCCAGCAGTTTGACCGGGGGGGGGTATACGCAGTATTTT.

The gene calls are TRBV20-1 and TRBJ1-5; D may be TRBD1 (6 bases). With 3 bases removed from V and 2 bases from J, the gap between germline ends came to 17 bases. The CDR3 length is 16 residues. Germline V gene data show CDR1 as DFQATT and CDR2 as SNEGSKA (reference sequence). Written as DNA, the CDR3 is TGCAGTGCTAGTGGGTGGGACCACAGGGGCAATCAGCCCCAGCATTTT. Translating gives CSASGWDHRGNQPQHF.

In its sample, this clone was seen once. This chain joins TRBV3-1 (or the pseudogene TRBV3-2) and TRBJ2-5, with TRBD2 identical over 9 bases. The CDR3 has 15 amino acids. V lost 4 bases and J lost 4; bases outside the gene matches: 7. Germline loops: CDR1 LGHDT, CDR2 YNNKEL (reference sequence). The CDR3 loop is CASSPPRGGSETQYF. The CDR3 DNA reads TGTGCCAGCAGCCCACCGCGGGGGGGTTCAGAGACCCAGTACTTC.

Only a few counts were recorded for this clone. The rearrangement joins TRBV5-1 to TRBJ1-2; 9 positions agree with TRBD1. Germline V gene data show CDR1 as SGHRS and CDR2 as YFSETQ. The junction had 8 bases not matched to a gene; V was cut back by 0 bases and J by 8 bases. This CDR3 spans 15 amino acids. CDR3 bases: TGCGCCAGCAGCTTGGGAGGACAGGGGATATGGGGCTACACCTTC. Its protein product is CASSLGGQGIWGYTF.

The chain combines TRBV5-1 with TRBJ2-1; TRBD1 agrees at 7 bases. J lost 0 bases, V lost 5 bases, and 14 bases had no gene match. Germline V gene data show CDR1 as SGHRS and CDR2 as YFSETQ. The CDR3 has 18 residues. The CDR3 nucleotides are TGCGCCAGCAGACCAACCGGGACAGTGAGGGGCTCCTACAATGAGCAGTTCTTC. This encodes CASRPTGTVRGSYNEQFF.

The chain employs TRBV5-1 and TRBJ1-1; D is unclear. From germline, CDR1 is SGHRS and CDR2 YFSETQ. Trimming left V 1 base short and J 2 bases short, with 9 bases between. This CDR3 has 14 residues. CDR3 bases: TGCGCCAGCAGCTTGTCCGTGAGCAACACTGAAGCTTTCTTT. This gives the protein CASSLSVSNTEAFF.

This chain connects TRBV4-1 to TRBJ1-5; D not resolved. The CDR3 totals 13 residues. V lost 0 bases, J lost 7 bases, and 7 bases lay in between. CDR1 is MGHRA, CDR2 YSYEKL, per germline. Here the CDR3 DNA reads TGCGCCAGCAGCCAAGATCACCAGCAGCCCCAGCATTTT. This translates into CASSQDHQQPQHF.

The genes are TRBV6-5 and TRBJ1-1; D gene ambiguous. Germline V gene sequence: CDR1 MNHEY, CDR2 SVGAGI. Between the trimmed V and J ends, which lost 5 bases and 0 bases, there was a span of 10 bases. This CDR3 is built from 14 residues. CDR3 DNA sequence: TGTGCCAGCAGTACGGTTGCGGTGAACACTGAAGCTTTCTTT. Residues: CASSTVAVNTEAFF.

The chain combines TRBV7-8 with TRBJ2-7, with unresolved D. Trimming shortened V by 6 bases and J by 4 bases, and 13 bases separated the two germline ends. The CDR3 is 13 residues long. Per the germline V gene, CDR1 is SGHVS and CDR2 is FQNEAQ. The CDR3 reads CASRDSVGYEQYV. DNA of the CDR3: TGTGCCAGCAGGGATAGTGTCGGGTACGAGCAGTACGTC.